This T cell receptor beta chain emerged from a study of blood T cell repertoires in COVID-19 (dated by TCRdb to about 2020). Context from the whole study: Samples covering the acute and convalescent phases of COVID-19 were provided by collaborators in the United States, Italy and Spain. HLA class I and class II types, where available, came from metadata supplied by the sample provider rather than from assay-based typing. The dataset comprised deeply sampled blood TCRbeta repertoires from subjects exposed to, actively infected with, or recovered from COVID-19. The samples were drawn from two sources: the first 160 participants of the ongoing ImmuneRACE study, and 1,000 to 1,500 subjects contributed by 6 global collaborators. A de-identified subject ID, COVID-19 status, age in years and sex were almost always included in the sample metadata. The material from the prospective study consisted of cDNA or gDNA derived from T cells, B-cell-depleted T cells, or PBMCs. A freely available public database, intended as a resource for researchers studying the immune response to SARS-CoV-2, is where the repertoires were released. General conclusions and limits of the study: How much clinical and demographic metadata was included differed by source and by participant, and the metadata was provided uncurated.

CDR1 and CDR2 (MNHNS, SASEGT) derive from the germline V gene. The junction carries 17 bases between V and J, which are trimmed by 3 bases and 5 bases respectively. Taken from cysteine to phenylalanine, the CDR3 has 16 residues. Of the read, only the CDR3 DNA is kept; its 48 bases are in frame from base 1. TCRbeta CDR3 regions were amplified from genomic DNA by means of the immunoSEQ Assay, a bias-controlled multiplex PCR. As for the authors' bioinformatics: The number of nucleated cells in each sample was estimated from the amplification of reference gene primers within the assay. Sequence reads were collapsed and filtered to measure the absolute abundance of every unique TCRbeta CDR3 rearrangement. For each sample, productive Simpson clonality was calculated as the square root of Simpson's diversity index across productive rearrangements. TCRdb carries this immuneACCESS record with in-frame sequences only. Its versions omit some clonotypes, under half of them owing to an unresolved V gene in the studies checked, with the rest unexplained. The V and J calls and clone size come from that table; D and trimming were worked out from the DNA. The sample includes approximately 50,000 clones, with about 85% observed a single time. The top ten constitute approximately 6.9% of the sample.

Whole blood was collected in K2EDTA tubes by collaborating institutions according to the institutions' own protocols. For TCRbeta analysis, collaborators shipped samples in one of three forms: frozen whole blood, isolated PBMCs, or DNA extracted from either of those sample types. On this clone: The clone's antigen remains unknown. The input lacks base qualities; no much larger clone sits a single base away.

The receptor was derived from a man aged 55 to 70 with acute or convalescent COVID-19. The sequencing sample was made of peripheral blood. The sequence is built from TRBV6-1 and TRBJ1-5; TRBD1 could be the D gene, as 5 bases match. CDR3 loop: CASSDGVLRAHQPQHF. The DNA sequence is as follows: TGTGCCAGCAGTGATGGGGTGCTCAGGGCACATCAGCCCCAGCATTTT.